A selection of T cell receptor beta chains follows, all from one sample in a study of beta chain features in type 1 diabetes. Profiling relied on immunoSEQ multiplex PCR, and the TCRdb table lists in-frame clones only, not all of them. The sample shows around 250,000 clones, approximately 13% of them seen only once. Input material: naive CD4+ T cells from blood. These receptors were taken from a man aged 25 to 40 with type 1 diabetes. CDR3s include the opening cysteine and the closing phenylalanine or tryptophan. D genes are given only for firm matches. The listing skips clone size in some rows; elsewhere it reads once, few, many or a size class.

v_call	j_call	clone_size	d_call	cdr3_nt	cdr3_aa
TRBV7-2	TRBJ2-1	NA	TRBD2	TGTGCCAGCAGCCCCCGTTCGGGACTAGCGGGAGATGAGCAGTTCTTC	CASSPRSGLAGDEQFF
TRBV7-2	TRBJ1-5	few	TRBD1	TGTGCCAGCAGCCCCGGGACAGTTAGCAATCAGCCCCAGCATTTT	CASSPGTVSNQPQHF
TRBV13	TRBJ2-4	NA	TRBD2	TGTGCCAGCAGGATGTACTCGGATACTAGCGGGGGAAAAAACATTCAGTACTTC	CASRMYSDTSGGKNIQYF
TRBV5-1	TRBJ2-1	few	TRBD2	TGCGCCAGCAGCTTGGAGGCTAGCGGGATAAATGAGCAGTTCTTC	CASSLEASGINEQFF
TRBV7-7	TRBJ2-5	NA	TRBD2	TGTGCCAGCAGCCCCGGTCGGGAGGGGACCCAGTACTTC	CASSPGREGTQYF
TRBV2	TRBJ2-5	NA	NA	TGTGCCAGCAGTGTTCAGGGAGGGGGCCAAGAGACCCAGTACTTC	CASSVQGGGQETQYF
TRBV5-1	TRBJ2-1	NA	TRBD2	TGCGCCAGCAGCTTTGCTAGCGGGGGAAACAATGAGCAGTTCTTC	CASSFASGGNNEQFF
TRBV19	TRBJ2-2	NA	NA	TGTGCCAGTAGCGCTGACAGGCGAAACACCGGGGAGCTGTTTTTT	CASSADRRNTGELFF
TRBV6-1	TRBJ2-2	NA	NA	TGTGCCAGCAGTGGCGTGCGTGGGCAGGGGAACACCGGGGAGCTGTTTTTT	CASSGVRGQGNTGELFF
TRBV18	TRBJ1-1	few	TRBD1	TGTGCCAGCTCACCCTGGGACAGGGGTTTCACTGAAGCTTTCTTT	CASSPWDRGFTEAFF
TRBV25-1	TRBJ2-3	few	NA	TGTGCCAGCAGTGAAGGATTAGCGATCAGGACAGATACGCAGTATTTT	CASSEGLAIRTDTQYF
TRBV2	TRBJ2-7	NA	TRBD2	TGTGCCAGCAGTCTCGACCGCGGGGGGCAGTACTTC	CASSLDRGGQYF
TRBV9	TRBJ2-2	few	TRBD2	TGTGCCAGCAGCGCTAGCGGGACCACCGGGGAGCTGTTTTTT	CASSASGTTGELFF
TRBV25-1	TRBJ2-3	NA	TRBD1	TGTGCCAGCAGGGGGACAGTTTCGACAGATACGCAGTATTTT	CASRGTVSTDTQYF
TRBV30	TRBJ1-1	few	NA	TGTGCCTGGAGTGTCCGGGGGGAGGCTGAAGCTTTCTTT	CAWSVRGEAEAFF
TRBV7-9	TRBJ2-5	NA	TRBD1	TGTGCCAGCAGCCCGGGACAGGCCTGGGAGACCCAGTACTTC	CASSPGQAWETQYF
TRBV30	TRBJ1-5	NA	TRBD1	TGTGCCTGGTCTAGACAGGGTTATAGCAATCAGCCCCAGCATTTT	CAWSRQGYSNQPQHF
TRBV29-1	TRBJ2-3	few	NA	TGCAGCGTTGAAGTAGCGGTCACGGATACGCAGTATTTT	CSVEVAVTDTQYF
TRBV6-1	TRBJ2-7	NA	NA	TGTGCCAGCAGTGAAGGTGGCAGAAGCTACGAGCAGTACTTC	CASSEGGRSYEQYF
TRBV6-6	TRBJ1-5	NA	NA	TGTGCCAGCAGTTACGCGGCACCCCCGGGCAATCAGCCCCAGCATTTT	CASSYAAPPGNQPQHF
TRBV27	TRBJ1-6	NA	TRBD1	TGTGCCAGCAGTGCGGACAGGGGGCGAGAGTCACCCCTCCACTTT	CASSADRGRESPLHF
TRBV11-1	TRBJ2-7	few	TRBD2	TGTGCCAGCAGCGCCACTAGCGGAGATTCCTACGAGCAGTACTTC	CASSATSGDSYEQYF
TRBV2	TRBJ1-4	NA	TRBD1	TGTGCCAGCAAGGGGACAGCATCTGATGAAAAACTGTTTTTT	CASKGTASDEKLFF
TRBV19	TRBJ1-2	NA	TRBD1	TGTGCCAGTAGATCACCACAGGGGGATGGCTACACCTTC	CASRSPQGDGYTF
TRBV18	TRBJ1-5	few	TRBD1	TGTGCCAGCTCTCAAAACGACAGGGGTAGCAATCAGCCCCAGCATTTT	CASSQNDRGSNQPQHF
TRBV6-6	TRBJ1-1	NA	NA	TGTGCCAGCAGTTACCTCAGGGACACTGAAGCTTTCTTT	CASSYLRDTEAFF
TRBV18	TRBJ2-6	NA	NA	TGTGCCAGCTCACCAACACAGCTCTCTGGGGCCAACGTCCTGACTTTC	CASSPTQLSGANVLTF
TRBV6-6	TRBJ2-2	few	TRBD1	TGTGCCAGCAGGGAGGGACAGGGGGCGTCCGGGGAGCTGTTTTTT	CASREGQGASGELFF
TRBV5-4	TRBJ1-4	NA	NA	TGTGCCAGCAGCTTGGATCCTCCCGGTGAAAAACTGTTTTTT	CASSLDPPGEKLFF
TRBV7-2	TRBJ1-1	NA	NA	TGTGCCAGCAGCTTCGTCGGGGGAATGAGCACTGAAGCTTTCTTT	CASSFVGGMSTEAFF
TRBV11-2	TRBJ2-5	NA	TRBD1	TGTGCCAGCAGCCTCCGACAGGGCTTCCGAGAGACCCAGTACTTC	CASSLRQGFRETQYF
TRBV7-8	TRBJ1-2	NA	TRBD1	TGTGCCAGCAGCACTGGACAGGACTATGGCTACACCTTC	CASSTGQDYGYTF
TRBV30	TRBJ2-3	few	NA	TGTGCCTGGAGTGTAGGGGGGGCAGATACGCAGTATTTT	CAWSVGGADTQYF
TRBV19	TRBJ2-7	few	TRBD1	TGTGCCAGTAGTGGGACAGGGTCCCGCTACGAGCAGTACTTC	CASSGTGSRYEQYF
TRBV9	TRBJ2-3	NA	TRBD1	TGTGCCAGCAGCGATGGGACAGGGGTGGGTAGAAATACGCAGTATTTT	CASSDGTGVGRNTQYF
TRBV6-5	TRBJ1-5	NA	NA	TGTGCCAGCAGTTACTCGAGTGCTCAGCCCCAGCATTTT	CASSYSSAQPQHF
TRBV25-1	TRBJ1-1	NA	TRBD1	TGTGCCAGCAGCGGGACAGGGTTTACATCGGAGACTGAAGCTTTCTTT	CASSGTGFTSETEAFF
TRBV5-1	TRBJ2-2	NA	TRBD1	TGCGCCAGCAGCCCGGACAGGGGGGGCGGGGAGCTGTTTTTT	CASSPDRGGGELFF
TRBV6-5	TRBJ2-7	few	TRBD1	TGTGCCAGCAGCCGGACAGGGGCCTCCTACGAGCAGTACTTC	CASSRTGASYEQYF
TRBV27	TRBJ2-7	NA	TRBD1	TGTGCCAGCAGTGCCGGGACAGGGACTTTCAACTACGAGCAGTACTTC	CASSAGTGTFNYEQYF
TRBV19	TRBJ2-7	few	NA	TGTGCCAGTAGTATGAGCAGAGGTCCGTGGGAGCAGTACTTC	CASSMSRGPWEQYF
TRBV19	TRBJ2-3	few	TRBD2	TGTGCCAGTAGTATTGGACTAGCCCCAGATACGCAGTATTTT	CASSIGLAPDTQYF
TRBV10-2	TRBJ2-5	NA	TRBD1	TGCGCCAGCAGTGGGACAGGGGAAGAGACCCAGTACTTC	CASSGTGEETQYF